One sample yielded the 18 T cell receptor beta chains listed below, sequenced in a study of cytomegalovirus exposure and HLA in healthy donors. The study ran its PCR with 60 Vbeta and 13 Jbeta primers. Some clones are missing from TCRdb's copy, which holds only in-frame ones; the method was immunoSEQ multiplex PCR. This sample has approximately 190,000 clones; about 77% occur once, and the top ten carry 6%. Material: PBMCs. The receptors derive from a woman aged 25 to 39 in good health and CMV-seropositive.

The chain recombines TRBV6-6 with TRBJ1-4, with TRBD1 identical over 8 bases. V lost 5 bases and J lost 5; bases outside the gene matches: 4. Germline-derived CDR1 and CDR2 are MNHNY and SVGAGI (reference sequence). This CDR3 is 14 amino acids long. CDR3 amino acids: CASSVQGVNEKLFF. The CDR3 coding sequence is TGTGCCAGCAGTGTACAGGGGGTAAATGAAAAACTGTTTTTT.

The chain joins TRBV11-2 to TRBJ2-7, with TRBD2 as a possible D gene (6 bases). V was trimmed by 1 base and J by 9 bases, leaving 16 bases between them. Germline V gives CDR1 SGHAT, CDR2 FQNNGV. The CDR3 consists of 14 residues. CDR3 amino acids: CASSLVKEGPLQYF. Written as DNA, the CDR3 is TGTGCCAGCAGCTTAGTCAAGGAGGGACCACTGCAGTACTTC.

The chain combines TRBV28 with TRBJ2-7; tentative D call: TRBD2 (5 bases). Looked up from germline, CDR1 is MDHEN and CDR2 is SYDVKM. Trimming shortened V by 4 bases and J by 5 bases, and 6 bases separated the two germline ends. This CDR3 comprises 11 residues. DNA for the CDR3: TGTGCCAGCAGTTACGGGGACGAGCAGTACTTC. This translates into CASSYGDEQYF.

The chain employs TRBV11-2 and TRBJ1-5; 7 bases are shared with TRBD1. The germline gives CDR1 SGHAT, CDR2 FQNNGV. The CDR3 consists of 14 residues. J gave up 4 bases and V 5 bases, and 5 bases lay outside the gene matches. The CDR3 reads CASSLGTANQPQHF. DNA for the CDR3: TGTGCCAGCAGCCTAGGGACAGCAAATCAGCCCCAGCATTTT.

The rearrangement uses TRBV19 and TRBJ2-2; possibly TRBD2 for D (5 bases). Germline V gives CDR1 LNHDA, CDR2 SQIVND (reference sequence). V was trimmed by 5 bases and J by 6 bases, leaving 7 bases between them. CDR3 length: 12 amino acids. For the CDR3, the DNA is TGTGCCAGTAGTCCGGGGTCCGGGGAGCTGTTTTTT. Amino acid sequence: CASSPGSGELFF.

This sequence joins TRBV7-9 and TRBJ2-7; TRBD1 matches 8 bases. In germline, CDR1 is SEHNR, CDR2 FQNEAQ (reference sequence). This CDR3 region has 11 residues. The V segment lost 5 bases and the J segment 7 bases; nucleotides outside the gene matches: 1. The CDR3 coding sequence is TGTGCCAGCAGCCAGGGGGCGGAGCAGTACTTC. This sequence encodes CASSQGAEQYF.

The V and J genes are TRBV27 and TRBJ1-6; 7 bases agree with TRBD1. The V gene end was trimmed by 4 bases and the J gene end by 10 bases; junction bases not matched to a gene: 13. The CDR3 is 16 amino acids. The germline gives CDR1 MNHEY, CDR2 SMNVEV (reference sequence). CDR3 sequence: CASSSPLTGIRSPLHF. In DNA form, the CDR3 reads TGTGCCAGCAGTTCCCCCCTGACAGGGATCCGCTCACCCCTCCACTTT.

The chain employs TRBV28 and TRBJ2-7, with D perhaps matching TRBD2 (6 bases). This CDR3 is 13 amino acids long. V was shortened by 3 bases and J by 2 bases, with 8 bases between the two germline ends. The germline CDR1 and CDR2 sequences are MDHEN and SYDVKM. CDR3 protein: CASSLGGTYEQYF. The CDR3 DNA reads as TGTGCCAGCAGTTTGGGCGGGACCTACGAGCAGTACTTC.

This clone was observed a handful of times. V usage is TRBV9 and J usage is TRBJ2-7, with 8 bases lining up with TRBD1. The trim removed 4 bases at V and 2 bases at J, leaving 5 bases unmatched. The germline gives CDR1 SGDLS, CDR2 YYNGEE. This CDR3 is built from 14 residues. The CDR3 DNA is TGTGCCAGCAGCTCAGGACAGGGCCCCTACGAGCAGTACTTC. Its translation is CASSSGQGPYEQYF.

CDR3 DNA sequence: TGTGCCAGCTCCGAGGGGGCAAATAGCAATCAGCCCCAGCATTTT. It translates to CASSEGANSNQPQHF. The rearrangement links TRBV18 to TRBJ1-5; 7 bases are shared with TRBD1. Per germline, CDR1 KGHSH and CDR2 LQKENI. Trimming cost V 6 bases and J 0 bases; bases outside gene matches: 5. The CDR3 length is 15 residues.

V usage is TRBV2 and J usage is TRBJ1-6; D unclear. The CDR3 has 15 residues. Trimming took 2 bases from V and 4 from J, leaving 9 bases between them. Germline loops: CDR1 SNHLY, CDR2 FYNNEI. The CDR3 DNA reads as TGTGCCAGCAGTGAACAGGCATCTTATAATTCACCCCTCCACTTT. This encodes CASSEQASYNSPLHF.

V and J are TRBV5-8 and TRBJ1-4; no clear D. Germline assignment: CDR1 SGHTS and CDR2 YDEGEE. Trimming removed 4 bases at V and 0 bases at J, with 10 bases between. The CDR3 contains 15 residues. The DNA for the CDR3 is TGTGCCAGCAGCACCCTGGGCGCAACTAATGAAAAACTGTTTTTT. Its translation is CASSTLGATNEKLFF.

Written as DNA, the CDR3 is TGTGCCACCAGCAGATCGAGACTAACAGATACGCAGTATTTT. Encoded protein: CATSRSRLTDTQYF. The rearrangement joins TRBV15 to TRBJ2-3, with D perhaps TRBD2 (5 bases). The V end lost 2 bases, the J end lost 3 bases, and 9 bases lay between the germline ends. This CDR3 has 14 residues. Germline V gene sequence: CDR1 LNHNV, CDR2 YYDKDF (reference sequence). Together with reference TRBV15 and TRBJ2-3, the CDR3 gives the full variable domain: DAMVIQNPRYQVTQFGKPVTLSCSQTLNHNVMYWYQQKSSQAPKLLFHYYDKDFNNEADTPDNFQSRRPNTSFCFLDIRSPGLGDTAMYLCATSRSRLTDTQYFGPGTRLTVL.

The chain links TRBV5-6 to TRBJ1-5; D ambiguous. CDR1 is SGHDT and CDR2 is YYEEEE in the germline V gene. This CDR3 contains 13 residues. V lost 1 base to trimming and J lost 7 bases, with 9 bases between them. The CDR3 coding sequence is TGTGCCAGCAGCTTGCCGGGTGAACAGCCCCAGCATTTT. It is translated as CASSLPGEQPQHF.

A single count supports this clone. V gene TRBV5-1 combines with J gene TRBJ2-7; 7 nucleotides line up with TRBD1. Trimming removed 4 bases from V and 2 bases from J; junction bases left unmatched: 6. The CDR3 length is 14 residues. The germline CDR1 and CDR2 sequences are SGHRS and YFSETQ. The DNA of the CDR3 is TGCGCCAGCAGCCCAGAAGGGACAGCCTACGAGCAGTACTTC. Its protein product is CASSPEGTAYEQYF.

This sequence joins TRBV7-8 and TRBJ1-1, with 8 bases that match TRBD1. This CDR3 spans 17 amino acids. Germline CDR1 is SGHVS and CDR2 is FQNEAQ. With 6 bases clipped from V and 4 bases from J, the junction kept 16 bases outside the gene matches. Here the CDR3 reads CASSYGQGGTVFTEAFF. CDR3 sequence (DNA): TGTGCCAGCAGTTACGGACAGGGTGGAACCGTTTTCACTGAAGCTTTCTTT.

Here the CDR3 reads CATSRWTGGDDEQYF. In nucleotides, the CDR3 is TGTGCCACCAGCAGATGGACAGGGGGTGACGACGAGCAGTACTTC. This chain connects TRBV15 to TRBJ2-7; TRBD1 matches at 10 bases. V gave up 2 bases and J gave up 5 bases; unmatched junction bases: 6. The germline CDR1 and CDR2 sequences are LNHNV and YYDKDF (reference sequence). The CDR3 length is 15 residues.

The chain has TRBV27 and TRBJ2-1; 11 bases line up with TRBD2. The CDR3 sequence is 15 residues long. J lost 5 bases, V lost 4 bases, and 4 bases had no gene match. From germline, CDR1 is MNHEY and CDR2 SMNVEV (reference sequence). CDR3 bases: TGTGCCAGCAGTTCCGGGACTAGCGGCCACAATGAGCAGTTCTTC. Its protein product is CASSSGTSGHNEQFF.